The sequence of this TCR beta chain was determined in a study of blood T cell repertoires in COVID-19. V dropped 3 bases and J dropped 1; count of bases not matched to a gene: 2. The CDR3 is 16 amino acids. Germline-derived CDR1 and CDR2 are KGHDR and SFDVKD. Assay: immunoSEQ multiplex PCR; the TCRdb copy retains only in-frame clones and omits some. This sample has about 260,000 clones, with roughly 88% found just once. In this sample, this clone turned up once. Clinical history reported by participants formed the basis on which cohorts were assigned. Source material: PBMCs or T cells enriched from blood (not recorded which). The TCR comes from a woman aged 45-59 years who had recovered from COVID-19. The chain uses TRBV24-1 and TRBJ2-4; 10 nucleotides match TRBD1. The CDR3 sequence: CATSDDRGPAKNIQYF. The CDR3 nucleotides read TGTGCCACCAGTGATGACAGGGGGCCGGCCAAAAACATTCAGTACTTC.